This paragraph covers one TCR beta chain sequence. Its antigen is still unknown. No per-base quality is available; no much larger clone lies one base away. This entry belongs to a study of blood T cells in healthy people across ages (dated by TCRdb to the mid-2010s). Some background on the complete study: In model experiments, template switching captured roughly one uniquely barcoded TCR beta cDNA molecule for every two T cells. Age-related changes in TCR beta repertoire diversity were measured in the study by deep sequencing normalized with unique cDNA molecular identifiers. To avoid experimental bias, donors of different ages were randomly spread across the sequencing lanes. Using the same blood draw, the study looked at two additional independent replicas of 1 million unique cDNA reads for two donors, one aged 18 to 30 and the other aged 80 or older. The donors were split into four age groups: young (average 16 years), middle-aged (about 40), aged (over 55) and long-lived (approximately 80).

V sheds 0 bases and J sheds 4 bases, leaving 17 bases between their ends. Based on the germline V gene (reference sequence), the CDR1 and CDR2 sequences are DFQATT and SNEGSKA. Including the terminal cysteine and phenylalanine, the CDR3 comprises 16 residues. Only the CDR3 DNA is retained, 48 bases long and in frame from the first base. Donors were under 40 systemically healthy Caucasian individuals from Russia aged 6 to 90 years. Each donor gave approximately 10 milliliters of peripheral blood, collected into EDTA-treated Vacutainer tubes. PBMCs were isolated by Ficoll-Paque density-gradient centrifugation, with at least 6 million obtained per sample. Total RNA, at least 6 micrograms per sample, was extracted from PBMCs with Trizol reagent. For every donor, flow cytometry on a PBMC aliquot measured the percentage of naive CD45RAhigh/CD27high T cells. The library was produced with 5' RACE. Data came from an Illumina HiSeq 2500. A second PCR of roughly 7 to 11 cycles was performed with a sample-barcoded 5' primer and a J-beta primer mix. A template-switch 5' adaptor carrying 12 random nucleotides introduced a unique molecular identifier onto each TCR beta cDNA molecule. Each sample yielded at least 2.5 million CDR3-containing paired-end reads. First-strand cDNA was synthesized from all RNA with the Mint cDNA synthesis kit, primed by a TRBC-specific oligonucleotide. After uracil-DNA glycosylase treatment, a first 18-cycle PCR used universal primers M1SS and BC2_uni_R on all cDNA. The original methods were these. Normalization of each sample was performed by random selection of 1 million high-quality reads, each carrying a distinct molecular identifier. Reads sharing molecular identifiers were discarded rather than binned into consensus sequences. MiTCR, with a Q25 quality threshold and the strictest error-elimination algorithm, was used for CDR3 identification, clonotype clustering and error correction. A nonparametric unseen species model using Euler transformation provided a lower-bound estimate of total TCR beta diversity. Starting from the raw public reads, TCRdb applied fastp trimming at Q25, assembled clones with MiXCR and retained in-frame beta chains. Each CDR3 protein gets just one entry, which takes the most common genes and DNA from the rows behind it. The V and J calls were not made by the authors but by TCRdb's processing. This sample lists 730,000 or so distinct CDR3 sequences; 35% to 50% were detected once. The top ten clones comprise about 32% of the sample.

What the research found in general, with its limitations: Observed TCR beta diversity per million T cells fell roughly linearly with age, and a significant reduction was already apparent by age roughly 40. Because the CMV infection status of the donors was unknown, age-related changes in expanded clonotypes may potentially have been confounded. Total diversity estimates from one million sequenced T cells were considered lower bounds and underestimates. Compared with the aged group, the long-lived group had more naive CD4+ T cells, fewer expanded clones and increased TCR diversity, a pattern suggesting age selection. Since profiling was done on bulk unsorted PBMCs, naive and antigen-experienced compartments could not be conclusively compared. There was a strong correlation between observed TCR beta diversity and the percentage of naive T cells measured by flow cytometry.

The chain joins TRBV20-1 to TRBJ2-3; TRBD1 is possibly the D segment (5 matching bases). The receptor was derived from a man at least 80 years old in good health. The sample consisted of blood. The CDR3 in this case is CSARDRRANVADTQYF. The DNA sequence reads TGCAGTGCTAGAGATCGCAGGGCTAATGTCGCAGATACGCAGTATTTT.